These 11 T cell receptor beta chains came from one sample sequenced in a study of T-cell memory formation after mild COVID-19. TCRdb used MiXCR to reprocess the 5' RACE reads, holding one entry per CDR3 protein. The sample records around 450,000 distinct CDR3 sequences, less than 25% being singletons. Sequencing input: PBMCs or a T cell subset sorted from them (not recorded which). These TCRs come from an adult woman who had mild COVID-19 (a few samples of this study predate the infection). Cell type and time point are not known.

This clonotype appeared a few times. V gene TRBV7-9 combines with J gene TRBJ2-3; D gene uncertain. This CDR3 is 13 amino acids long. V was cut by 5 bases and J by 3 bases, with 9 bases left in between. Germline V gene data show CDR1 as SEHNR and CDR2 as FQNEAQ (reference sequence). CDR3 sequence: CASSARSTDTQYF. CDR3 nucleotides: TGTGCCAGCAGCGCACGATCGACAGATACGCAGTATTTT.

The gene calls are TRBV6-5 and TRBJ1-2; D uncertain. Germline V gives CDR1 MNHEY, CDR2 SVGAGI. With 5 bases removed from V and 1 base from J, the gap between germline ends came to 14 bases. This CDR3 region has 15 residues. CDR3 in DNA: TGTGCCAGCAGTCCCCTGGGTACAATTAACTATGGCTACACCTTC. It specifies CASSPLGTINYGYTF.

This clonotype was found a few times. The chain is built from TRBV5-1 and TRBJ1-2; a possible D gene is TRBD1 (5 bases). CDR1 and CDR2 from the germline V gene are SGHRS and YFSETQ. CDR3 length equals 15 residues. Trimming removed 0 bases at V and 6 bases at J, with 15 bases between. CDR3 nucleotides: TGCGCCAGCAGCTTGGAGGGACTCGGAGGGCATGGCTACACCTTC. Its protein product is CASSLEGLGGHGYTF.

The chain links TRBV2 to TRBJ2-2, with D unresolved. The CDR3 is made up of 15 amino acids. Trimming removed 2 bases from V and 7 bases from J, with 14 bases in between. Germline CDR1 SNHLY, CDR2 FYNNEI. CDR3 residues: CASSESRFRDGELFF. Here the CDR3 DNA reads TGTGCCAGCAGTGAATCTAGGTTTAGGGACGGGGAGCTGTTTTTT. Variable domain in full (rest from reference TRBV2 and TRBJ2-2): EPEVTQTPSHQVTQMGQEVILRCVPISNHLYFYWYRQILGQKVEFLVSFYNNEISEKSEIFDDQFSVERPDGSNFTLKIRSTKLEDSAMYFCASSESRFRDGELFFGEGSRLTVL.

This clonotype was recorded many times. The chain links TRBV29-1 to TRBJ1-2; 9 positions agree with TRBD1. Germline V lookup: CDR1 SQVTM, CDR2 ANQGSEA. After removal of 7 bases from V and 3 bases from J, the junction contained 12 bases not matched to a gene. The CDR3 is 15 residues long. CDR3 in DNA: TGCAGCGCCGGGGGACAGGGTAGCTTGGACTATGGCTACACCTTC. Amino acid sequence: CSAGGQGSLDYGYTF.

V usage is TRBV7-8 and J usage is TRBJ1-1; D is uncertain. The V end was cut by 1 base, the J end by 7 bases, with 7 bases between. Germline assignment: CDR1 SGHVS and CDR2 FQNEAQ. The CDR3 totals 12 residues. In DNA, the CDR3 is TGTGCCAGCAGCTTAGACAGCCTTGAAGCTTTCTTT. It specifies CASSLDSLEAFF. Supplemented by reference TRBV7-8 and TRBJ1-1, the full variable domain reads GAGVSQSPRYKVAKRGQDVALRCDPISGHVSLFWYQQALGQGPEFLTYFQNEAQLDKSGLPSDRFFAERPEGSVSTLKIQRTQQEDSAVYLCASSLDSLEAFFGQGTRLTVV.

The CDR3 loop reads CASSHPPGAAQYF. In DNA, the CDR3 is TGTGCCAGCAGTCACCCCCCGGGAGCGGCCCAGTACTTC. This chain links TRBV6-6 with TRBJ2-5, with a tentative D call TRBD2 (6 bases). Germline lookup yields CDR1 MNHNY and CDR2 SVGAGI (reference sequence). V lost 5 bases and J 9 bases, leaving 16 bases between the germline ends. CDR3 size: 13 residues.

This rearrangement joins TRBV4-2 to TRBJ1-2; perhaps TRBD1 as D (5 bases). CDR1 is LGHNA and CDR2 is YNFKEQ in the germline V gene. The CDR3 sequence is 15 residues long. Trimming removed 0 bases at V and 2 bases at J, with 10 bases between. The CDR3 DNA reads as TGTGCCAGCAGCCAAGACTTTAGGGGCAACTATGGCTACACCTTC. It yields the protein CASSQDFRGNYGYTF.

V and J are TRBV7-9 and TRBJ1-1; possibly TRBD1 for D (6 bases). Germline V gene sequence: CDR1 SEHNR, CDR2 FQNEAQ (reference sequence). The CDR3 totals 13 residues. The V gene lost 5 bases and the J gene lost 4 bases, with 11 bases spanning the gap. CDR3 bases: TGTGCCAGCAGCCTACAGGGAGTCACTGAAGCTTTCTTT. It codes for CASSLQGVTEAFF.

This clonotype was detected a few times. In DNA form, the CDR3 reads TGCAGTGCTAGAAAGGGGACGAGCATACAGTTCTTC. Protein: CSARKGTSIQFF. The genes are TRBV20-1 and TRBJ2-1; D possibly matches TRBD1 or TRBD2 (5 bases each). Germline V CDR1 and CDR2: DFQATT, SNEGSKA (reference sequence). V was cut by 2 bases and J by 13 bases, with 15 bases left in between. The CDR3 loop spans 12 amino acids.

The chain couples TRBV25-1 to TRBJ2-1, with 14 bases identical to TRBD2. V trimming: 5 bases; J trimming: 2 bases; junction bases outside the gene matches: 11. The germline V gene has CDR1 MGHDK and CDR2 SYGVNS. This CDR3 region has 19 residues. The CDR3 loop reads CASSLSGTSGSETYNEQFF. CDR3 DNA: TGTGCCAGCAGTTTATCAGGGACTAGCGGGAGCGAGACCTACAATGAGCAGTTCTTC.